What follows is one TCR beta chain and its context. The sample originates from a study of cytomegalovirus exposure and HLA in healthy donors. With 60 Vbeta and 13 Jbeta primers, the PCR was carried out. Assay used: immunoSEQ multiplex PCR; TCRdb lists only in-frame clones, some missing. In the table there are under 45,000 clones, 80% of which are singletons. The source material was PBMCs. The receptor was isolated from a male donor in good health and CMV-seronegative.

The CDR3 coding sequence is TGTGCCAGCAGCTTAGAGGTTAGCGGGGATGGCACAGATACGCAGTATTTT. Its translation: CASSLEVSGDGTDTQYF. J is TRBJ2-3 and V is TRBV7-9, with 8 positions matching TRBD2. The germline V gene encodes CDR1 SEHNR and CDR2 FQNEAQ (reference sequence). This CDR3 contains 17 residues. Trimming cost V 1 base and J 1 base; bases outside gene matches: 7.